This T cell receptor beta chain was captured by sequencing in a study of molecular identifiers for immune sequencing clone quantification. Germline CDR1 and CDR2: LGHNA and YSLEER. Unmatched junction bases numbered 2, after V lost 4 bases and J lost 2 bases. The CDR3 consists of 14 residues. TCRdb independently ran MiXCR on the PCR reads; one entry per CDR3 protein. The sample shows approximately 93,000 distinct CDR3 sequences, roughly 23% of them seen only once. This clonotype was counted many times. The chain couples TRBV4-3 to TRBJ2-7, with 10 bases identical to TRBD1. The receptor's source is a human donor in good health. Some libraries in this study had Jurkat cell RNA spiked in. Sequencing was carried out using naive CD8+ T cells from blood, with Jurkat cell RNA spiked in. The subset is: FACS-sorted CD8+CD4-CCR7+CD45RA+ naive T cells. The CDR3 DNA is TGCGCCAGCAGCCCGGGACAGGGGACCTACGAGCAGTACTTC. This translates into CASSPGQGTYEQYF.